The 9 T cell receptor beta chains below were found in one sample sequenced in a study of patients and donors after allogeneic stem cell transplantation. Each CDR3 protein gets one entry after TCRdb re-called the RT-PCR reads with MiXCR. Among 40,000 to 45,000 distinct CDR3 sequences listed, roughly 30% were seen once. The sequenced sample consisted of blood, either unsorted or a sorted T cell fraction (not recorded which). These receptors all come from a human donor who was either an allogeneic HSCT recipient or a stem cell or donor lymphocyte infusion donor (not recorded which). It is not recorded whose cells these are; they may come from a transplant donor.

This clonotype occurred once. The gene calls are TRBV2 and TRBJ2-1; 9 bases fit TRBD1. Germline values: CDR1 SNHLY, CDR2 FYNNEI. The CDR3 loop spans 16 amino acids. In DNA, the CDR3 is TGTGCTTCTCTTGGGGCCGGGACAGGGACCTACAATGAGCAGTTCTTC. This encodes CASLGAGTGTYNEQFF.

The V call is TRBV25-1, the J call TRBJ2-1; D possibly corresponds to TRBD1 (5 bases). This CDR3 is 11 amino acids long. Trimming left V 6 bases short and J 6 bases short, with 6 bases between. CDR1 and CDR2 from the germline V gene are MGHDK and SYGVNS. CDR3 loop: CASSQGNEQFF. For the CDR3, the DNA is TGTGCCAGCAGCCAGGGCAATGAGCAGTTCTTC. Variable domain in full (rest from reference TRBV25-1 and TRBJ2-1): EADIYQTPRYLVIGTGKKITLECSQTMGHDKMYWYQQDPGMELHLIHYSYGVNSTEKGDLSSESTVSRIRTEHFPLTLESARPSHTSQYLCASSQGNEQFFGPGTRLTVL.

This clonotype showed up many times. This rearrangement joins TRBV4-1 to TRBJ1-4; TRBD1 matches at 10 bases. J was trimmed by 6 bases and V by 3 bases; bases with no gene match: 4. Germline CDR1 is MGHRA and CDR2 is YSYEKL. The CDR3 is 15 residues long. CDR3 residues: CASSHDRGRHEKLFF. CDR3 bases: TGCGCCAGCAGCCATGACAGGGGGCGGCATGAAAAACTGTTTTTT.

This clonotype appeared a few times. The chain has TRBV2 and TRBJ1-2; D is perhaps TRBD1 (5 bases). Deletions cut 1 base from V and 3 bases from J, with 12 bases between. The CDR3 spans 15 residues. From germline, CDR1 is SNHLY and CDR2 FYNNEI. CDR3 in amino acids: CASSEGQGTDYGYTF. The CDR3 DNA reads as TGTGCCAGCAGTGAAGGGCAGGGTACGGACTATGGCTACACCTTC.

The V call is TRBV7-9, the J call TRBJ2-1; D remains unclear. The germline gives CDR1 SEHNR, CDR2 FQNEAQ (reference sequence). V lost 5 bases, J lost 0 bases, and 23 bases lay in between. There are 19 residues in the CDR3. The CDR3 spells CASSPRFVGLALSYNEQFF. In nucleotides, the CDR3 is TGTGCCAGCAGCCCCCGGTTTGTAGGCTTAGCACTCTCCTACAATGAGCAGTTCTTC.

This clonotype was observed a single time. The chain couples TRBV11-2 to TRBJ2-1, with TRBD2 matching over 10 bases. Germline lookup yields CDR1 SGHAT and CDR2 FQNNGV. The CDR3 length is 17 residues. V dropped 0 bases and J dropped 7; count of bases not matched to a gene: 9. The CDR3 protein is CASSLDQPSGRKNEQFF. The CDR3 bases are TGTGCCAGCAGCTTAGATCAGCCTAGCGGGAGAAAGAATGAGCAGTTCTTC.

The chain couples TRBV7-8 to TRBJ2-2; TRBD1 is a possible D gene (6 bases). This CDR3 spans 16 amino acids. The V end lost 1 base, the J end lost 0 bases, and 9 bases lay between the germline ends. Looked up from germline, CDR1 is SGHVS and CDR2 is FQNEAQ. The DNA of the CDR3 is TGTGCCAGCAGCTTAGTCGACAGGACGAACACCGGGGAGCTGTTTTTT. This translates into CASSLVDRTNTGELFF.

Details on this clonotype: It is unclear where the CDR3 begins or ends on the DNA, so no DNA is shown, and the CDR3 is as TCRdb lists it. The chain has TRBV21-1 and TRBJ2-2; the table calls TRBD1, which could not be checked here. TRBV21-1 is classified as a pseudogene. A total of 17 residues make up the CDR3, ends included. CDR3 sequence: CASSNLRDAEHRGAVFF.

This clonotype was detected many times. The genes are TRBV3-1 and TRBJ1-4, with a weak D call TRBD1 (6 bases). Germline V gene sequence: CDR1 LGHDT, CDR2 YNNKEL (reference sequence). Trimming cost V 2 bases and J 8 bases, with 18 bases left between them. The CDR3 sequence is 16 residues long. CDR3 residues: CASSQTQGRGREKLFF. CDR3 sequence (DNA): TGTGCCAGCAGCCAAACCCAGGGCCGGGGGCGAGAAAAACTGTTTTTT.